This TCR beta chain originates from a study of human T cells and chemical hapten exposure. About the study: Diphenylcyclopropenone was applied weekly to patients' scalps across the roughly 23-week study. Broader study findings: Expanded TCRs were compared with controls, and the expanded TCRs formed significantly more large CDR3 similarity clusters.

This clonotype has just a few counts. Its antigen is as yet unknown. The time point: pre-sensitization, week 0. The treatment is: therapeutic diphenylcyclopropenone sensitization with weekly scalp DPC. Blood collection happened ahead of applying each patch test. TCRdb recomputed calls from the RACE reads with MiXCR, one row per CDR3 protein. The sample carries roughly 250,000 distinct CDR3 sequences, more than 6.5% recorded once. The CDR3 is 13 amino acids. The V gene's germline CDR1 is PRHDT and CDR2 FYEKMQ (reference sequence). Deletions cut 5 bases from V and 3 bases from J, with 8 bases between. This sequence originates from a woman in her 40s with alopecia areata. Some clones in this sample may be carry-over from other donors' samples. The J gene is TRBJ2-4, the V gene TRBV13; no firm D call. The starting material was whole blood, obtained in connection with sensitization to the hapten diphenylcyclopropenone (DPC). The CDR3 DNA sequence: TGTGCCAGCAGCGCCACCGGCAAAAACATTCAGTACTTC. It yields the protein CASSATGKNIQYF.